Each of the 26 T cell receptor beta chains below was sequenced from the same sample in a study of tumor and adjacent non-tumor tissue in lung cancer. The template was RNA from unsorted bulk tissue. More than 3 cm separated this lung sample from the edge of the tumor. A modified ARM-PCR protocol with three rounds of nested PCR amplified TCRbeta. TCRdb independently ran MiXCR on the multiplex PCR reads; one entry per CDR3 protein. The data contain roughly 69,000 distinct CDR3 sequences, 76% of them singletons. The sample was distant non-tumor lung tissue. The receptor source for this set is a man aged 60 to 69 with non-small cell lung cancer.

About this clonotype itself: Given a much more abundant clone one base away, this may be a read error. The J gene is TRBJ2-1, the V gene TRBV7-9; TRBD2 is a possible D gene (6 bases). Germline V CDR1 and CDR2: SEHNR, FQNEAQ (reference sequence). This CDR3 has 18 residues. CDR3 sequence (DNA): TGTGCCAGAAGCTTAGCGTTTGGGGAAGCGGGCGGGTTGGTTGAGCAGTTCTTC. Translation: CARSLAFGEAGGLVEQFF.

Note on this clonotype: A much more abundant neighbour one base away suggests this may be a read error. The chain has TRBV30 and TRBJ2-6; D remains unclear. From germline, CDR1 is GTSNPN and CDR2 SVGIG (reference sequence). The CDR3 is made up of 14 amino acids. The CDR3 nucleotides read TGTGTCTGGAATACGGGCTCTGGGGCCAACGTCCTGACTTTC. This sequence encodes CVWNTGSGANVLTF. Full variable domain (rest looked up from reference TRBV30 and TRBJ2-6): SQTIHQWPATLVQPVGSPLSLECTVEGTSNPNLYWYRQAAGRGLQLLFYSVGIGQISSEVPQNLSASRPQDRQFILSSKKLLLSDSGFYLCVWNTGSGANVLTFGAGSRLTVL.

V and J are TRBV29-1 and TRBJ2-5; 9 positions match TRBD1. The junction had 13 bases not matched to a gene; V was cut back by 7 bases and J by 4 bases. Per the germline V gene, CDR1 is SQVTM and CDR2 is ANQGSEA. This CDR3 contains 15 residues. The CDR3 DNA sequence: TGCAGCGACAACGGACAGGGGCGCCTAGGAGAGACCCAGTACTTC. Its protein is CSDNGQGRLGETQYF.

This clonotype appeared once. The CDR3 carries no conserved terminal phenylalanine or tryptophan, so it likely arises from a read error. The rearrangement links TRBV14 to TRBJ2-7; no clear D gene. The germline V gene has CDR1 SGHDN and CDR2 FVKESK. Trimming pared 5 bases from V and 3 bases from J, leaving 8 bases between. This CDR3 spans 12 amino acids. The CDR3 sequence is CASSSAHYEQYS. In DNA, the CDR3 is TGTGCCAGCAGCTCTGCCCACTACGAGCAGTACTCC.

This clonotype was picked up one time. With a much larger clone just one base away, this may be a read error. The CDR3 coding sequence is TGTGCCACCTCCTCAGGGAAGGGAGACACAGATACGCAGTATTTT. Protein sequence: CATSSGKGDTDTQYF. V usage is TRBV24-1 and J usage is TRBJ2-3; D might be TRBD1 or TRBD2, each matching 5 bases. V lost 9 bases and J lost 2, with 17 bases in between. The germline CDR1 and CDR2 sequences are KGHDR and SFDVKD. This CDR3 has 15 residues.

Notes on this clonotype: Compared with germline, one end of the junction differs, possibly owing to a read error. This chain uses TRBV11-2 with TRBJ2-1; D might be TRBD1 (6 bases). The V gene's germline CDR1 is SGHAT and CDR2 FQNNGV. This CDR3 has 13 residues. The CDR3 loop reads CTRGPEPQGEQFF. CDR3 DNA: TGTACCAGAGGCCCAGAACCACAGGGTGAGCAGTTCTTC.

This clonotype has just one count. One junction end does not reproduce the germline sequence, and a read error may be involved. This sequence joins TRBV5-1 and TRBJ2-5; D is unresolved. Germline V lookup: CDR1 SGHRS, CDR2 YFSETQ. This CDR3 contains 15 residues. The CDR3 region is CDSSLEDGRSETQYF. The DNA of the CDR3 is TGCGACAGCAGCTTGGAAGACGGCCGGTCGGAGACTCAGTACTTC. Supplemented by reference TRBV5-1 and TRBJ2-5, the full variable domain reads KAGVTQTPRYLIKTRGQQVTLSCSPISGHRSVSWYQQTPGQGLQFLFEYFSETQRNKGNFPGRFSGRQFSNSRSEMNVSTLELGDSALYLCDSSLEDGRSETQYFGPGTRLLVL.

This clonotype was seen repeatedly, ten times or more. V is TRBV30 and J is TRBJ1-4; a possible D gene is TRBD1 (5 bases). Per germline, CDR1 GTSNPN and CDR2 SVGIG (reference sequence). This CDR3 region has 15 residues. V lost 2 bases and J 7 bases, leaving 17 bases between the germline ends. This CDR3 reads CAWSKGTQTTEKLFF. Written as DNA, the CDR3 is TGTGCCTGGAGTAAAGGGACCCAAACGACTGAAAAACTGTTTTTT.

V and J are TRBV30 and TRBJ1-4, with 7 bases identical to TRBD1. The CDR3 is made up of 14 amino acids. The V gene's germline CDR1 is GTSNPN and CDR2 SVGIG (reference sequence). The J segment lost 8 bases and the V segment lost 3 bases, leaving 9 bases of the junction unmatched. This chain's CDR3 is CAWRPITGAEKLFF. The DNA of the CDR3 is TGTGCCTGGAGACCTATTACAGGGGCGGAAAAACTGTTTTTT.

Notes on this clonotype: Lacking the conserved final phenylalanine or tryptophan, this CDR3 likely reflects a read error. The DNA is omitted, as the CDR3 cannot be located on it reliably, and the CDR3 follows TCRdb's listing. The chain employs TRBV6-1 and TRBJ2-7; whether TRBD1, the table's D call, matches the DNA was not checked. The CDR3 spans 11 residues, counting both ends. Germline V lookup: CDR1 MNHNS, CDR2 SASEGT. Here the CDR3 reads CASSEERGAYI.

Notes on this clonotype: This sequence may be a read error, since a much larger clone differs from it by one base. Since the CDR3 does not end with the conserved phenylalanine or tryptophan, this likely comes from a read error. The DNA for the CDR3 is TGCAGTGCTAGTCTAGGACTAGCGGACAGCACAGATACGCAGTATCTT. This translates into CSASLGLADSTDTQYL. The rearrangement links TRBV20-1 to TRBJ2-3; 10 bases map to TRBD2. CDR3 length: 16 amino acids. In germline, CDR1 is DFQATT, CDR2 SNEGSKA (reference sequence). V shed 3 bases, J shed 0 bases, and the junction held 6 bases outside the gene matches.

As for this clonotype: Relative to the germline gene, one junction end is altered; a read error may explain this. The chain is built from TRBV28 and TRBJ1-1, with D possibly being TRBD1 (5 bases). Germline V gene data show CDR1 as MDHEN and CDR2 as SYDVKM. CDR3 length: 12 residues. CDR3 protein: CASSWGGGEALF. The CDR3 DNA is TGTGCCAGTAGTTGGGGCGGGGGGGAAGCTTTATTT.

Turning to this clonotype: Likely a read error: the CDR3 ends without its conserved phenylalanine or tryptophan. No DNA is shown, since the ends of the CDR3 on it are uncertain; the CDR3 is the one TCRdb lists. V and J are TRBV7-9 and TRBJ2-3; the table's D call of TRBD1 was not tested on the DNA. In germline, CDR1 is SEHNR, CDR2 FQNEAQ (reference sequence). Counting both end residues, the CDR3 totals 15 amino acids. The chain's CDR3 is CASSLAKGFTDTRYY.

To note about this clonotype: Sequence at one end of the junction differs from germline and may be a read error. V gene TRBV6-2 or TRBV6-3 combines with J gene TRBJ2-1; 7 bases match TRBD2. Looked up from germline, CDR1 is MNHEY and CDR2 is SVGEGT. The CDR3 has 17 amino acids. The CDR3 is CVSSYNIRGSFPPEEFF. CDR3 bases: TGTGTCAGTAGTTACAATATACGCGGGAGTTTCCCCCCTGAGGAGTTCTTC.

Points on this clonotype: Likely a read error: the CDR3 ends without its conserved phenylalanine or tryptophan. No DNA is shown, since the ends of the CDR3 on it are uncertain; the CDR3 is the one TCRdb lists. The chain has TRBV4-2 and TRBJ2-1. Both ends counted, the CDR3 spans 13 residues. CDR1 LGHNA and CDR2 YNFKEQ come from the germline V gene. CDR3 amino acids: CASSQDRDNEQFY.

The V call is TRBV11-2, the J call TRBJ2-5; 9 positions agree with TRBD2. The germline gives CDR1 SGHAT, CDR2 FQNNGV. The V and J ends lost 8 bases and 4 bases, in that order; junction bases with no gene match: 11. This CDR3 region has 15 residues. Written as DNA, the CDR3 is TGTGCCAGCGGCCCAAGTACGGGACTAGCAGAGACCCAGTACTTC. Encoded protein: CASGPSTGLAETQYF.

The gene calls are TRBV6-2 or TRBV6-3 and TRBJ2-1, with 7 nucleotides matching TRBD2. Germline assignment: CDR1 MNHEY and CDR2 SVGEGT. The junction had 24 bases not matched to a gene; V was cut back by 10 bases and J by 9 bases. CDR3 length: 17 residues. The CDR3: CAMSYNIRGSFPSEQFF. In DNA, the CDR3 is TGTGCCATGAGTTACAATATACGCGGGAGTTTCCCCTCTGAGCAGTTCTTC.

This clonotype has a single count. J is TRBJ2-1 and V is TRBV11-3, with 10 nucleotides matching TRBD2. Losses at the gene ends were 10 bases for V and 8 bases for J; bases not matched to a gene: 14. The CDR3 spans 15 residues. CDR1 is SGHNT, CDR2 YENEEA, per germline. Written as DNA, the CDR3 is TGTGCCACCAGACAGCTAGCGGGAGATTTCGATGAGCAGTTCTTC. Its protein product is CATRQLAGDFDEQFF.

A note on this clonotype: The CDR3 does not close with the conserved phenylalanine or tryptophan, likely indicating a read error. V gene TRBV5-6 combines with J gene TRBJ1-6, with D perhaps matching TRBD1 (6 bases). The CDR3 has 15 residues. Between the trimmed V and J ends, which lost 1 base and 14 bases, there was a span of 19 bases. Per the germline V gene, CDR1 is SGHDT and CDR2 is YYEEEE. CDR3 region: CASSLTQGNGSALHV. The DNA for the CDR3 is TGTGCCAGCAGCTTGACGCAGGGGAATGGATCAGCCCTCCACGTT.

On this clonotype: This may stem from a read error, because a much larger clone lies one nucleotide away. The chain links TRBV5-4 to TRBJ2-3; 14 positions match TRBD2. The length of the CDR3 is 17 residues. Germline assignment: CDR1 SGHNT and CDR2 YYREEE (reference sequence). The CDR3: CAGSPRLAGGPADTQYF. The CDR3 nucleotides are TGTGCCGGCAGCCCCCGACTAGCGGGAGGGCCCGCAGATACGCAGTATTTT.

Notes on this clonotype: Germline and junction disagree at one end, which may indicate a read error. This sequence joins TRBV7-9 and TRBJ2-1; the D call may be TRBD1 or TRBD2 (5 bases each). There are 15 residues in the CDR3. Germline V lookup: CDR1 SEHNR, CDR2 FQNEAQ (reference sequence). CDR3: CTSREVKGRGLEQFF. In nucleotides, the CDR3 is TGTACCAGCAGGGAAGTTAAGGGACGTGGGCTTGAGCAGTTCTTC.

Comments on this clonotype: The conserved phenylalanine or tryptophan normally closing the CDR3 is absent here, so this likely arose from a read error. The V and J genes are TRBV11-1 and TRBJ2-3; 7 bases are a match to TRBD2. The CDR3 contains 15 residues. CDR1 is SGHAT, CDR2 FQDESV, per germline (reference sequence). CDR3 sequence: CAGSSAGSREDTQYY. CDR3 nucleotide sequence: TGTGCCGGCAGCTCAGCAGGGTCGCGGGAGGATACGCAGTATTAT.

As regards this clonotype: This is likely a read error, given that the CDR3 carries no conserved phenylalanine or tryptophan at its end. The DNA is left out, because the CDR3 cannot be placed on it with certainty; the CDR3 is given as TCRdb lists it. The rearrangement joins TRBV11-1 to TRBJ2-5. Germline V CDR1 and CDR2: SGHAT, FQDESV (reference sequence). The CDR3 is made up of 14 amino acids, end residues included. The CDR3 spells CASSNDTYQETRYL.

The rearrangement joins TRBV11-1 to TRBJ2-6; D may match TRBD1 or TRBD2 (5 bases each). Per germline, CDR1 SGHAT and CDR2 FQDESV (reference sequence). The CDR3 is made up of 17 amino acids. The CDR3 here is CVTSRTWRPSGANVLTF. Here the CDR3 DNA reads TGTGTCACCAGTCGGACATGGAGGCCTTCCGGGGCCAACGTCCTGACTTTC. Supplemented by reference TRBV11-1 and TRBJ2-6, the full variable domain reads EAEVAQSPRYKITEKSQAVAFWCDPISGHATLYWYRQILGQGPELLVQFQDESVVDDSQLPKDRFSAERLKGVDSTLKIQPAELGDSAMYLCVTSRTWRPSGANVLTFGAGSRLTVL.

The chain is built from TRBV5-4 and TRBJ2-5, with TRBD2 matching 10 bases. V trimming: 2 bases; J trimming: 9 bases; junction bases outside the gene matches: 7. The CDR3 sequence is 14 residues long. CDR1 and CDR2 from the germline V gene are SGHNT and YYREEE (reference sequence). The CDR3 spells CASSLAGGGEAQYF. The CDR3 nucleotides read TGTGCCAGCAGCTTAGCGGGAGGGGGAGAAGCCCAGTACTTC.

Concerning this clonotype itself: Relative to the germline gene, one junction end is altered; a read error may explain this. The chain recombines TRBV20-1 with TRBJ2-3; TRBD1 might be the D (5 bases). From germline, CDR1 is DFQATT and CDR2 SNEGSKA (reference sequence). This CDR3 is built from 14 residues. The CDR3 here is CSALSWTHTDTKYF. CDR3 in DNA: TGCAGTGCCCTTTCCTGGACACACACAGATACGAAGTATTTT.